This T cell receptor (beta chain) was observed in a study of vaccination and CD4 T cells after COVID-19. Turning to the study itself: Following dose two, a median about 70 days (range 14 to 241) passed before post-vaccine samples were taken. Investigators stimulated cells with overlapping spike peptides drawn from SARS-CoV-2, HCoV-NL63, HCoV-OC43 and HCoV-229E.

Researchers used the Oncomine TCR Beta short-read assay to sequence DNA from cultured CD4+ T cells. From the PCR reads, TCRdb called clonotypes with MiXCR, one entry per CDR3 protein. Of 15,000 or so distinct CDR3 sequences listed, roughly 29% are singletons. Noted treatment: approximately 9-day PBMC culture with coronavirus spike peptide pools or control peptides (ViraFEST assay). Once peptide pools had expanded antigen-specific T cells, ViraFEST sequenced TCRs. Per well, roughly 1.9 million PBMCs were cultured in the presence of roughly 9.1 IU/ml IL-2 and approximately 9.4 ug/ml peptide pools. Comments on this clonotype: The antigen remains unidentified.

Germline V lookup: CDR1 LNHDA, CDR2 SQIVND (reference sequence). The CDR3 extends over 14 amino acids. Trimming shortened V by 0 bases and J by 5 bases, and 8 bases separated the two germline ends. The sample comprised cultured CD4+ T cells from blood. This clonotype originated in a human donor with COVID-19. This chain links TRBV19 with TRBJ1-3; D uncertain. The CDR3 bases are TGTGCCAGTAGTATAGATGGCGGAAGAAACACCATATATTTT. This codes for CASSIDGGRNTIYF.